Listed below are T cell receptor beta chains from one sample, sequenced in a study of T cell changes during pregnancy in multiple sclerosis. Sequencing was performed with immunoSEQ multiplex PCR; in TCRdb, only in-frame clones are kept and a portion is missing. This sample has roughly 35,000 clones, with 90% found just once. The specimen was CD8+ T cells from peripheral blood mononuclear cells, collected before pregnancy. Source of these receptors: a female donor with multiple sclerosis, enrolled in a pregnancy study. CDR3s include the opening cysteine and the closing phenylalanine or tryptophan. Fields, in order: clone size, D gene, J gene, V gene, CDR3 DNA, CDR3 protein. A D gene is named only where the DNA matches it firmly. Some rows mark clone size as missing; the rest say once, few, many or name a class of expanded clone.

once	TRBD1	TRBJ1-1	TRBV18	TGTGCCAGCTCACCCACTAGGGGGCCGGACACTGAAGCTTTCTTT	CASSPTRGPDTEAFF
-	TRBD2	TRBJ2-1	TRBV13	TGTGCCAGCAGCTTAGGTACAGCGGGGGGACCCTACAATGAGCAGTTCTTC	CASSLGTAGGPYNEQFF
-	-	TRBJ1-2	TRBV29-1	TGCAGCGTTGAAGATCCAAATAACTATGGCTACACCTTC	CSVEDPNNYGYTF
-	-	TRBJ1-1	TRBV27	TGTGCCAGCAGTTTACGACTCGTTTGGGACACTGAAGCTTTCTTT	CASSLRLVWDTEAFF
few	-	TRBJ1-1	TRBV4-2	TGTGCCAGCAGCCAAGTTCAAATAGGAGAGGGCACTGAAGCTTTCTTT	CASSQVQIGEGTEAFF
-	-	TRBJ2-7	TRBV5-4	TGTGCCAGCAGCCCGGGACAAACCTACGAGCAGTACTTC	CASSPGQTYEQYF
-	-	TRBJ2-7	TRBV6-5	TGTGCCAGTGAGAGTCGGGATTCCCACGAGCAGTACTTC	CASESRDSHEQYF
-	-	TRBJ1-1	TRBV30	TGTGCCGGGGAGGGTTTCGACACTGAAGCTTTCTTT	CAGEGFDTEAFF
-	TRBD1	TRBJ1-1	TRBV6-1	TGTGCCAGCAGACAGGGGGTGAACACTGAAGCTTTCTTT	CASRQGVNTEAFF
-	-	TRBJ2-7	TRBV27	TGTGCCAGCAGCGTAGTCGGGGGTTACGAGCAGTACTTC	CASSVVGGYEQYF
-	TRBD1	TRBJ2-7	TRBV5-6	TGTGCCAGCAGCCCCGGACAGGGTTCCTACGAGCAGTACTTC	CASSPGQGSYEQYF
-	TRBD2	TRBJ2-7	TRBV5-1	TGCGCCAGCAGCTTGGAAGCGGGAGTGACTTACGAGCAGTACTTC	CASSLEAGVTYEQYF
-	-	TRBJ1-1	TRBV7-8	TGTGCCAGCAGCCTATATACCAGGGCGAACACTGAAGCTTTCTTT	CASSLYTRANTEAFF
-	-	TRBJ2-1	TRBV29-1	TGCAGCGTTGATTTGGAGAACTCCTACAATGAGCAGTTCTTC	CSVDLENSYNEQFF
-	TRBD1	TRBJ1-1	TRBV4-1	TGCGCCAGCAGCCAAGAGGGACAGGGGACCGCTGAAGCTTTCTTT	CASSQEGQGTAEAFF
-	TRBD2	TRBJ2-7	TRBV6-1	TGTGCCAGCTCCGGACTAGCGGGAGCCCACGAGCAGTACTTC	CASSGLAGAHEQYF
-	-	TRBJ1-5	TRBV6-5	TGTGCCAGCAGTTACGGGCCCGGCGGCAATCAGCCCCAGCATTTT	CASSYGPGGNQPQHF
few	TRBD2	TRBJ2-5	TRBV4-2	TGTGCCAGCAGCCAGGGCGGGGGGAACCAAGAGACCCAGTACTTC	CASSQGGGNQETQYF
-	-	TRBJ2-2	TRBV4-2	TGTGCCAGCAGCCAACGGTCAGGGGCCGGGGAGCTGTTTTTT	CASSQRSGAGELFF
-	TRBD1	TRBJ1-3	TRBV27	TGTGCCAGCAGCAAAATGACAGGGAGTGGAAACACCATATATTTT	CASSKMTGSGNTIYF
once	TRBD2	TRBJ2-7	TRBV23-1	TGCGCCAGCAGTCAATCGGGGAGGGCCCTTACTAACTACGAGCAGTACTTC	CASSQSGRALTNYEQYF
-	-	TRBJ2-5	TRBV27	TGTGCCAGCAGTTTATTGGGAGAAGAGACCCAGTACTTC	CASSLLGEETQYF
-	TRBD1	TRBJ1-2	TRBV30	TGTGCCTGGTTTAACAGGGGGCTAGGCTACACCTTC	CAWFNRGLGYTF
-	TRBD1	TRBJ2-7	TRBV11-3	TGTGCCAGCAGCCATAGGGACAGCTCCTACGAGCAGTACTTC	CASSHRDSSYEQYF
-	TRBD2	TRBJ2-3	TRBV27	TGTGCCAGCAGTTTTGGGGGGGTAGTGTCTAGCACAGATACGCAGTATTTT	CASSFGGVVSSTDTQYF
-	-	TRBJ2-7	TRBV6-5	TGTGCCAGCAGTTACGGGCAGGTAACCTACGAGCAGTACTTC	CASSYGQVTYEQYF
-	TRBD2	TRBJ2-1	TRBV19	TGTGCCAGTAGTATGGATCCGGGACTAGCGGGATTGGATGAGCAGTTCTTC	CASSMDPGLAGLDEQFF
-	TRBD2	TRBJ2-5	TRBV4-3	TGCGCCAGCAGCCAAGATCCTAGCGGGGGGGCAGAGACCCAGTACTTC	CASSQDPSGGAETQYF
once	-	TRBJ2-1	TRBV7-6	TGTGCCAGCAGCTTGGACGGGAGCTCCTACAATGAGCAGTTCTTC	CASSLDGSSYNEQFF
-	TRBD1	TRBJ2-2	TRBV27	TGTGCCAGCAGTTTAACGATCGGACAGGCTTACACCGGGGAGCTGTTTTTT	CASSLTIGQAYTGELFF
-	-	TRBJ1-3	TRBV30	TGTGCCTGGCGGAGCTCTGGAAACACCATATATTTT	CAWRSSGNTIYF
-	-	TRBJ2-3	TRBV10-1	TGCGCCAGCAGTGAGTCCCGGTTGGATACGCAGTATTTT	CASSESRLDTQYF
-	TRBD1	TRBJ2-5	TRBV19	TGTGCCAGTAGTATAGAAGCACGGACAGGGGTACAAGAGACCCAGTACTTC	CASSIEARTGVQETQYF
-	-	TRBJ2-1	TRBV10-1	TGCGCCAGCAGTGAACCGGGAATGAACAATGAGCAGTTCTTC	CASSEPGMNNEQFF
-	-	TRBJ2-3	TRBV4-2	TGTGCCAGCAGCCCTGAGCGGGCGTCTAGCACAGATACGCAGTATTTT	CASSPERASSTDTQYF
-	TRBD1	TRBJ2-2	TRBV2	TGTGCCAGCAGTGAAGACTGGACAGGTACCGGGGAGCTGTTTTTT	CASSEDWTGTGELFF
-	-	TRBJ1-5	TRBV4-1	TGCGCCAGCAGCCAAGAAAGGACAGCTAGCAATCAGCCCCAGCATTTT	CASSQERTASNQPQHF
once	-	TRBJ2-1	TRBV7-8	TGTGCCAGCAGCCAAGGCGGTGAGCAGTTCTTC	CASSQGGEQFF
-	-	TRBJ1-6	TRBV6-5	TGTGCCCACGCTACGAGCTCCTATAATTCACCCCTCCACTTT	CAHATSSYNSPLHF
-	TRBD1	TRBJ2-1	TRBV19	TGTGCCAGTAGTCCGAGGGGACAGGTCGATGAGCAGTTCTTC	CASSPRGQVDEQFF
-	-	TRBJ2-7	TRBV6-1	TGTGCCAGCAGTGCCACCGGAGTAGAGTCCTACGAGCAGTACTTC	CASSATGVESYEQYF
-	-	TRBJ2-7	TRBV4-3	TGCGCCAGCAGCCAAGATAGGGGGGGTTTCTACGAGCAGTACTTC	CASSQDRGGFYEQYF
many	TRBD2	TRBJ2-3	TRBV7-9	TGTGCCAGCAGCTTATCATGGGCTAGCGGGACTAATTTACCAGATACGCAGTATTTT	CASSLSWASGTNLPDTQYF
-	TRBD2	TRBJ2-2	TRBV7-6	TGTGCCAGCAGCTTAGGTGCTAGCGGGGCTTACACCGGGGAGCTGTTTTTT	CASSLGASGAYTGELFF
-	TRBD1	TRBJ1-6	TRBV7-9	TGTGCCAGCAGCTCCTCTACAGGGGAACCCCTCCACTTT	CASSSSTGEPLHF
-	TRBD2	TRBJ2-3	TRBV7-9	TGTGCCAGCAGAATGACTAGCGGGAGGGCGAAAGCAGATACGCAGTATTTT	CASRMTSGRAKADTQYF
-	-	TRBJ2-3	TRBV7-2	TGTGCCAGCAGCACCATCGGGGCAGATACGCAGTATTTT	CASSTIGADTQYF
-	-	TRBJ1-1	TRBV5-8	TGTGCCAGCAGCTTGGCTTATTTTACTTCGGTTTTTTCTGAAGCTTTCTTT	CASSLAYFTSVFSEAFF
-	TRBD1	TRBJ2-7	TRBV7-9	TGTGCCAGCAGCCAACGGACAGGGAGCTCCTACGAGCAGTACTTC	CASSQRTGSSYEQYF
-	TRBD1	TRBJ2-7	TRBV27	TGTGCCAGCGCCCCAGGGACAGGGGGCTTCTACGAGCAGTACTTC	CASAPGTGGFYEQYF
-	TRBD1	TRBJ2-7	TRBV6-6	TGTGCCAGCAGTTCTAACAGGGGACACTACGAGCAGTACTTC	CASSSNRGHYEQYF
-	-	TRBJ2-2	TRBV25-1	TGTGCCAGCTCGGACTTACTAGCGAACACCGGGGAGCTGTTTTTT	CASSDLLANTGELFF
-	-	TRBJ2-5	TRBV5-6	TGTGCCAGCAGTTCAAGTAGAGAGACCCAGTACTTC	CASSSSRETQYF
-	TRBD2	TRBJ2-1	TRBV5-5	TGTGCCAGCAGCTTGTGGATAGCGGGGGGAGAGCAGTTCTTC	CASSLWIAGGEQFF
-	-	TRBJ1-1	TRBV5-4	TGTGCCAGCAGCTTGAGCGGGGGATGGACTGAAGCTTTCTTT	CASSLSGGWTEAFF
once	TRBD1	TRBJ2-3	TRBV10-3	TGTGCCATCAGGGACCGGGACAGGGGGCAGGCTAGCACAGATACGCAGTATTTT	CAIRDRDRGQASTDTQYF